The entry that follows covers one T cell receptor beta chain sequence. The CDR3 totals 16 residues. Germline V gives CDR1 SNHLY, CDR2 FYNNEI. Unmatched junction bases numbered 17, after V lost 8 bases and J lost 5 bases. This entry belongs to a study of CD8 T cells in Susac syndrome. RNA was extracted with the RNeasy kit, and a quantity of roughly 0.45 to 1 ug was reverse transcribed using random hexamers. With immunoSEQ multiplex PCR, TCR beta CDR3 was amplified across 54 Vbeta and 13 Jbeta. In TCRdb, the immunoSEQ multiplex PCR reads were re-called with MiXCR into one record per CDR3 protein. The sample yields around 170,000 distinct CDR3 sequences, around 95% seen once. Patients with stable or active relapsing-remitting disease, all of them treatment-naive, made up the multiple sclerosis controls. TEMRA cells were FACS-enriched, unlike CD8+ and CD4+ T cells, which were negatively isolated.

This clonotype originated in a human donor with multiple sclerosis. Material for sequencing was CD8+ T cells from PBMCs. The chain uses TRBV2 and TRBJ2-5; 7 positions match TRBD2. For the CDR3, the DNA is TGTGCCAGCGAGGCTCCGTCGGCGGGAGAGGTTGAGACCCAGTACTTC. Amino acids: CASEAPSAGEVETQYF.